This is a list of T cell receptor beta chains from one sample in a study of shared clonotypes between healthy human individuals. This table comes from immunoSEQ multiplex PCR, and its TCRdb copy is limited to in-frame clones, with some not included. The sample includes around 1.9 million clones, more than 85% of them seen just once. Sequencing was carried out using naive CD8+ T cells from PBMCs. Receptors originate from a man aged 18 to 30 in good health. Some clones in this sample may be carry-over from other donors' samples. Each CDR3 is given with its conserved first and last residue. The D gene is left open where the match is weak. Clone size, where shown, is once, few, many, or a class for clones that have expanded.

J: TRBJ1-4
size: -
D: -
V: TRBV13
CDR3: CASSWDGEKLFF
DNA: TGTGCCAGCAGCTGGGACGGCGAAAAACTGTTTTTT

J: TRBJ2-5
size: -
D: -
V: TRBV7-6
CDR3: CASSSGLRETQYF
DNA: TGTGCCAGCAGCTCCGGACTCCGAGAGACCCAGTACTTC

J: TRBJ1-3
size: few
D: -
V: TRBV27
CDR3: CASSPRSGYDTIYF
DNA: TGTGCCAGCAGTCCCCGATCAGGGTACGACACCATATATTTT

J: TRBJ2-3
size: -
D: -
V: TRBV7-9
CDR3: CASSLAGRGQTQYF
DNA: TGTGCCAGCAGCTTAGCGGGGCGGGGACAGACGCAGTATTTT

J: TRBJ2-5
size: -
D: -
V: TRBV29-1
CDR3: CSVEASGRPSGTQYF
DNA: TGCAGCGTTGAGGCGTCAGGGCGCCCATCCGGGACCCAGTACTTC

J: TRBJ2-5
size: -
D: TRBD2
V: TRBV7-6
CDR3: CASSLLAGAETQYF
DNA: TGTGCCAGCAGCTTACTAGCGGGAGCAGAGACCCAGTACTTC

J: TRBJ1-2
size: -
D: -
V: TRBV27
CDR3: CASINSLLDGYTF
DNA: TGTGCCAGCATAAACAGCCTTTTGGATGGCTACACCTTC

J: TRBJ2-7
size: -
D: TRBD2
V: TRBV4-1
CDR3: CASSQGGGSYEQYF
DNA: TGCGCCAGCAGCCAAGGGGGCGGGAGCTACGAGCAGTACTTC

J: TRBJ2-2
size: -
D: -
V: TRBV9
CDR3: CASSVDRNTGELFF
DNA: TGTGCCAGCAGCGTAGACCGGAACACCGGGGAGCTGTTTTTT

J: TRBJ1-2
size: -
D: -
V: TRBV7-9
CDR3: CASSPPGGAWGYTF
DNA: TGTGCCAGCAGCCCCCCCGGCGGAGCTTGGGGCTACACCTTC

J: TRBJ2-7
size: -
D: TRBD2
V: TRBV5-6
CDR3: CASSRRDYIYEQYF
DNA: TGTGCCAGCAGCCGGCGGGACTACATCTACGAGCAGTACTTC

J: TRBJ2-1
size: once
D: TRBD2
V: TRBV19
CDR3: CASSPGSAGGPNEQFF
DNA: TGTGCCAGTAGTCCTGGTTCGGCGGGAGGGCCTAATGAGCAGTTCTTC

J: TRBJ2-1
size: -
D: TRBD2
V: TRBV27
CDR3: CASSFASGSYNEQFF
DNA: TGTGCCAGCAGTTTTGCTAGCGGGAGTTACAATGAGCAGTTCTTC

J: TRBJ2-3
size: -
D: TRBD2
V: TRBV7-2
CDR3: CASLRGVDTQYF
DNA: TGTGCCAGCCTACGGGGGGTAGATACGCAGTATTTT

J: TRBJ2-5
size: -
D: TRBD2
V: TRBV6-6
CDR3: CASSTFGLVESETQYF
DNA: TGTGCCAGCAGTACCTTCGGACTAGTCGAATCTGAGACCCAGTACTTC

J: TRBJ2-3
size: -
D: TRBD2
V: TRBV2
CDR3: CASSGLATDTQYF
DNA: TGTGCCAGCAGCGGACTAGCGACAGATACGCAGTATTTT

J: TRBJ2-7
size: -
D: TRBD2
V: TRBV5-6
CDR3: CASSGGLAGREQYF
DNA: TGTGCCAGCAGCGGAGGACTAGCGGGCCGCGAGCAGTACTTC

J: TRBJ2-5
size: -
D: -
V: TRBV27
CDR3: CASSSPGETQYF
DNA: TGTGCCAGCAGTTCCCCAGGGGAGACCCAGTACTTC

J: TRBJ2-7
size: -
D: -
V: TRBV4-2
CDR3: CASSWSGTGSYEQYF
DNA: TGTGCCAGCAGCTGGAGCGGGACAGGATCCTACGAGCAGTACTTC

J: TRBJ2-3
size: once
D: -
V: TRBV11-3
CDR3: CASSFWAGPTDTQYF
DNA: TGTGCCAGCAGCTTTTGGGCGGGACCCACAGATACGCAGTATTTT

J: TRBJ1-3
size: -
D: -
V: TRBV9
CDR3: CASSVSGLSGNTIYF
DNA: TGTGCCAGCAGCGTATCGGGGCTTTCTGGAAACACCATATATTTT

J: TRBJ2-1
size: -
D: TRBD2
V: TRBV7-9
CDR3: CASSLPGLEYNEQFF
DNA: TGTGCCAGCAGCTTACCGGGACTAGAATACAATGAGCAGTTCTTC